One sample yielded the 8 T cell receptor beta chains listed below, sequenced in a study of response to subunit inactivated influenza vaccine. From the RT-PCR reads, TCRdb called clonotypes with MiXCR, one entry per CDR3 protein. The sample includes 700,000 to 900,000 distinct CDR3 sequences, 21% of them seen just once. The sequenced sample was PBMCs from blood, obtained roughly 5 days after vaccination. These receptors were taken from a middle-aged man who received an inactivated influenza vaccine.

The sample holds a few counts of this clonotype. The gene calls are TRBV5-1 and TRBJ2-7; D may be TRBD1 (5 bases). CDR1 is SGHRS, CDR2 YFSETQ, per germline. Trimming removed 0 bases from V and 6 bases from J, with 16 bases in between. The CDR3 is 15 amino acids. The CDR3 DNA reads as TGCGCCAGCAGCTTGGGTGGCAGAGTGCAGGGCGAGCAGTACTTC. Translation gives CASSLGGRVQGEQYF.

This clonotype was seen only a few times. The rearrangement links TRBV4-2 to TRBJ2-1; 8 nucleotides agree with TRBD2. CDR1 and CDR2 (germline): LGHNA, YNFKEQ. The CDR3 is 16 residues long. Trimming at V came to 2 bases and at J to 0 bases, leaving 3 bases not matched to a gene. In nucleotides, the CDR3 is TGTGCCAGCAGCCAATTAGCGGGACTCTCCTACAATGAGCAGTTCTTC. Translated, it gives CASSQLAGLSYNEQFF.

This clonotype was counted only a few times. The V gene is TRBV12-3 or TRBV12-4, the J gene TRBJ2-3, with D unresolved. Trimming left V 6 bases short and J 9 bases short, with 13 bases between. This CDR3 has 12 residues. The CDR3 sequence: CASSLGKATQYF. The CDR3 DNA follows: TGTGCCAGCAGCCTAGGGAAGGCCACGCAGTATTTT.

In its sample, this clonotype was seen a few times. The J gene is TRBJ2-3, the V gene TRBV4-1; D remains unclear. CDR1 is MGHRA and CDR2 is YSYEKL in the germline V gene. V lost 0 bases to trimming and J lost 4 bases, with 17 bases between them. This CDR3 spans 17 amino acids. This CDR3 reads CASSQDGRHGSADTQYF. The CDR3 DNA reads as TGCGCCAGCAGCCAAGATGGGCGTCACGGTTCCGCAGATACGCAGTATTTT.

This rearrangement joins TRBV6-2 or TRBV6-3 to TRBJ2-2; D is perhaps TRBD1 (6 bases). CDR1 is MNHEY, CDR2 SVGEGT, per germline. This CDR3 spans 15 amino acids. Trimming took 10 bases from V and 1 from J, leaving 16 bases between them. CDR3 region: CATGRTARNTGELFF. The CDR3 DNA reads as TGTGCCACCGGAAGGACAGCGAGGAACACCGGGGAGCTGTTTTTT.

This clonotype was counted only a few times. The genes are TRBV4-3 and TRBJ1-6; tentative D call: TRBD1 (5 bases). The CDR3 consists of 14 residues. Trimming took off 5 bases at V and 10 bases at J, with 15 bases between the two ends. Germline V CDR1 and CDR2: LGHNA, YSLEER. CDR3 sequence reads: CASSSQGSASPLHF. DNA of the CDR3: TGCGCCAGCAGCTCGCAGGGTTCGGCCTCACCCCTCCACTTT.

This clonotype turned up a few times. This sequence joins TRBV7-2 and TRBJ2-7; 9 nucleotides line up with TRBD1. CDR3 length: 16 residues. Germline V lookup: CDR1 SGHTA, CDR2 FQGNSA. Trimming took 7 bases from V and 3 from J; bases not matched to a gene: 13. CDR3 in DNA: TGTGCCAGCACATCGGCGGCGGGACAGGGTATCTACGAGCAGTACTTC. It encodes CASTSAAGQGIYEQYF.

This clonotype has a handful of counts. V gene TRBV5-1 combines with J gene TRBJ1-2, with no clear D. CDR1 SGHRS and CDR2 YFSETQ come from the germline V gene. V was trimmed by 1 base and J by 4 bases, leaving 11 bases between them. This CDR3 has 14 residues. For the CDR3, the DNA is TGCGCCAGCAGCTTGTCGCCCCTCCCCTATGGCTACACCTTC. Translating gives CASSLSPLPYGYTF.